This T cell receptor (beta chain) stems from a study of blood T cell repertoires in COVID-19. Study-level information: From the United States, Italy and Spain came samples of acute and convalescent COVID-19. PBMCs, B-cell-depleted T cells, or T cells were the source of the cDNA or gDNA that made up the material.

As originally analysed: The assay estimated nucleated cells by amplifying reference gene primers. Assay used: immunoSEQ multiplex PCR; TCRdb lists only in-frame clones, some missing. Clone size and V and J calls were adopted from that table, with D and trimming inferred from the DNA. The data contain approximately 41,000 clones, 88% of them singletons. The CDR3 length is 14 residues. From germline, CDR1 is MNHEY and CDR2 SVGAGI. Trimming cost V 1 base and J 5 bases; bases outside gene matches: 4. This rearrangement joins TRBV6-5 to TRBJ2-7, with 8 bases lining up with TRBD2. Input material: peripheral blood. This sequence originates from a woman aged 40 to 55 with acute or convalescent COVID-19. The CDR3 DNA is TGTGCCAGCAGTTACTTCGGGAGGGCTAACGAGCAGTACTTC. It yields the protein CASSYFGRANEQYF.